These T cell receptor beta chains were read from a single sample in a study of monozygotic twins with inflammatory bowel disease. For each CDR3 protein, TCRdb gives one entry from its re-call of the 5' RACE reads, without DNA. The table for this sample gives 150,000 to 200,000 distinct CDR3 sequences. The sequenced sample consisted of blood. The receptors derive from a human donor with ulcerative colitis or Crohn's disease, or a healthy co-twin of an affected twin (not recorded which). CDR3s include the opening cysteine and the closing phenylalanine or tryptophan.

v_gene	j_gene	CDR3aa
TRBV14	TRBJ1-6	CASSPETGGASPLHF
TRBV10-3	TRBJ1-5	CAISEGGGNQPQHF
TRBV29-1	TRBJ2-3	CSVGWVAGLSTDTQYF
TRBV5-4	TRBJ2-1	CASRLDPNGEQFF
TRBV28	TRBJ2-3	CASSLWKDLTDTQYF
TRBV19	TRBJ1-1	CASSIPRTVNTEAFF
TRBV30	TRBJ2-2	CAWSARFGVETGELFF
TRBV5-4	TRBJ1-6	CASSSGDRGNSPLHF
TRBV14	TRBJ1-2	CASSQDYGRASDGYTF
TRBV5-6	TRBJ1-1	CASSSAQLRLHTEAFF
TRBV20-1	TRBJ1-5	CSAQTGERDQPQHF